This T cell receptor beta chain was sequenced during a study of blood T cell repertoires in COVID-19. About the research overall: In each case, the material was cDNA or gDNA derived from T cells, B-cell-depleted T cells, or PBMCs.

In the original analysis: Amplification of reference gene primers was used by the study to estimate nucleated cell counts. Clones were read by immunoSEQ multiplex PCR, and TCRdb kept only the in-frame ones, dropping some. V and J calls and clone size come straight from that table; D and trimming were deduced from the DNA. This table holds roughly 120,000 clones, roughly 83% found once. The junction had 7 bases not matched to a gene; V was cut back by 3 bases and J by 1 base. The CDR3 contains 16 residues. CDR1 and CDR2 (germline): SEHNR, FQNEAQ (reference sequence). The source of this sequence is a woman aged 55 to 70 with acute or convalescent COVID-19. V usage is TRBV7-9 and J usage is TRBJ2-7; TRBD1 agrees at 9 bases. Input material: peripheral blood. The CDR3 sequence is CASSFGYGTGSYEQYF. CDR3 DNA sequence: TGTGCCAGCAGCTTCGGTTACGGGACAGGGTCCTACGAGCAGTACTTC. Full variable domain (outside the CDR3, taken from reference TRBV7-9 and TRBJ2-7): DTGVSQNPRHKITKRGQNVTFRCDPISEHNRLYWYRQTLGQGPEFLTYFQNEAQLEKSRLLSDRFSAERPKGSFSTLEIQRTEQGDSAMYLCASSFGYGTGSYEQYFGPGTRLTVT.